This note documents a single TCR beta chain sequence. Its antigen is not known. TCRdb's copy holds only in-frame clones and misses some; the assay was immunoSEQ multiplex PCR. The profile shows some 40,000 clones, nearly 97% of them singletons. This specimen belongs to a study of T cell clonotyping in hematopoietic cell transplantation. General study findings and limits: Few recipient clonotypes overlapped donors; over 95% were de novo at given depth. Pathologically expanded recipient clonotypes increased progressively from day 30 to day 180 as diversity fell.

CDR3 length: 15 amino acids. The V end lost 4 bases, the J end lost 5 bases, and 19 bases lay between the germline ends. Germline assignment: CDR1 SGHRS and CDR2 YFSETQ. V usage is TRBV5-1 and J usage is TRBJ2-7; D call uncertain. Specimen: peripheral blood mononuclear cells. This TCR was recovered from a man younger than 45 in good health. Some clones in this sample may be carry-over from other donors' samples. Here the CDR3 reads CASSGSESGFHEQYF. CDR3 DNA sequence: TGCGCCAGCAGCGGATCCGAATCGGGTTTCCACGAGCAGTACTTC.